These 10 T cell receptor beta chains were all obtained from the same sample, sequenced in a study of shared clonotypes between healthy human individuals. CD8 cells regarded as naive lacked CD45RO, were positively chosen for CCR7, and omitted terminally differentiated effector memory CD45RA+ cells. Profiled with immunoSEQ multiplex PCR; TCRdb holds only in-frame clones, not every one. The sample gives millions of clones, more than 85% of which show up once; under 2% is in the top ten. Sequencing was done on a sample of naive CD8+ T cells from PBMCs. These receptor sequences come from a man younger than 35 in good health. Some clones in this sample may be carry-over from other donors' samples.

This sequence joins TRBV12-2 and TRBJ2-2; the tabulated D call, TRBD1, remains unverified against the DNA. TRBV12-2 is described as a pseudogene. The CDR3 has 18 residues. The CDR3 DNA follows: TGTGCAAGTCGCTTTTATCTGGACAGGATCCTGAACACCGGGGAGCTGTTTTTT. It specifies CASRFYLDRILNTGELFF.

The chain uses TRBV7-9 and TRBJ2-7; TRBD2 might be the D (5 bases). Trimming cost V 7 bases and J 0 bases, with 19 bases left between them. From germline, CDR1 is SEHNR and CDR2 FQNEAQ (reference sequence). This CDR3 has 16 residues. The CDR3 spells CASTHFEASHSYEQYF. The CDR3 nucleotides are TGTGCCAGCACGCACTTCGAGGCTAGCCACTCCTACGAGCAGTACTTC.

V is TRBV6-1 and J is TRBJ2-7; TRBD1 aligns across 7 bases. Losses at the gene ends were 7 bases for V and 2 bases for J; bases not matched to a gene: 8. CDR1 is MNHNS and CDR2 is SASEGT in the germline V gene. CDR3 length: 14 residues. CDR3 sequence reads: CASNLQGNTYEQYF. CDR3 bases: TGTGCCAGCAACCTACAGGGGAATACCTACGAGCAGTACTTC.

This chain links TRBV25-1 with TRBJ1-2; TRBD1 matches at 7 bases. Germline V gene data show CDR1 as MGHDK and CDR2 as SYGVNS. There are 11 residues in the CDR3. V lost 5 bases, J lost 10 bases, and 4 bases stayed unmatched. The chain's CDR3 is CASSRRGYYTF. DNA of the CDR3: TGTGCCAGCAGTCGCAGGGGGTACTACACCTTC.

J is TRBJ2-7 and V is TRBV28; D might be TRBD2 (6 bases). Between the trimmed V and J ends, which lost 11 bases and 1 base, there was a span of 15 bases. Per the germline V gene, CDR1 is MDHEN and CDR2 is SYDVKM. The CDR3 length is 13 residues. CDR3 sequence reads: CACAWGDSYEQYF. The CDR3, as DNA: TGTGCCTGCGCGTGGGGGGATTCCTACGAGCAGTACTTC. Full variable domain (outside the CDR3, taken from reference TRBV28 and TRBJ2-7): DVKVTQSSRYLVKRTGEKVFLECVQDMDHENMFWYRQDPGLGLRLIYFSYDVKMKEKGDIPEGYSVSREKKERFSLILESASTNQTSMYLCACAWGDSYEQYFGPGTRLTVT.

The genes are TRBV4-3 and TRBJ1-1; 8 positions agree with TRBD1. The CDR3 spans 16 residues. V shed 0 bases, J shed 0 bases, and the junction held 3 bases outside the gene matches. Germline lookup yields CDR1 LGHNA and CDR2 YSLEER. DNA for the CDR3: TGCGCCAGCAGCCAAGACTGGACAGGGCTGAACACTGAAGCTTTCTTT. Translation gives CASSQDWTGLNTEAFF.

The CDR3 region has the DNA TGTGCCAGCAGCCCGAGGGACTTCCACAATGAGCAGTTCTTC. Translated, it gives CASSPRDFHNEQFF. This chain connects TRBV7-6 to TRBJ2-1, with D possibly being TRBD2 (6 bases). The V end was cut by 5 bases, the J end by 5 bases, with 13 bases between. In germline, CDR1 is SGHVS, CDR2 FNYEAQ. The CDR3 loop spans 14 amino acids.

This sequence joins TRBV9 and TRBJ2-3, with unresolved D. Per the germline V gene, CDR1 is SGDLS and CDR2 is YYNGEE. V shed 2 bases and J shed 3 bases, with 7 bases lying between them. This CDR3 contains 13 residues. The CDR3 loop reads CASSVGKTDTQYF. As DNA, the CDR3 is TGTGCCAGCAGCGTCGGCAAGACAGATACGCAGTATTTT.

The genes are TRBV9 and TRBJ2-7; TRBD2 might be the D (5 bases). Germline values: CDR1 SGDLS, CDR2 YYNGEE. Trimming removed 3 bases from V and 0 bases from J, with 16 bases in between. This CDR3 comprises 16 residues. Here the CDR3 reads CASSASPRAFSYEQYF. The CDR3, as DNA: TGTGCCAGCAGCGCCTCTCCGCGGGCCTTCTCCTACGAGCAGTACTTC.

A word on this clone: At the DNA level, this CDR3 is encoded by other sequences in the same sample as well. V is TRBV7-9 and J is TRBJ2-7; D uncertain. Germline values: CDR1 SEHNR, CDR2 FQNEAQ (reference sequence). This CDR3 comprises 11 residues. The ends were cut back, 5 bases at V and 4 bases at J, with 6 bases in the middle. DNA of the CDR3: TGTGCCAGCAGCCCTAAGTACGAGCAGTACTTC. Residues: CASSPKYEQYF.